What follows describes a single TCR beta chain. Healthy bone marrow donors made up the cohort. The PCR made use of 60 Vbeta and 13 Jbeta primers. Libraries were prepared by immunoSEQ multiplex PCR; TCRdb keeps only in-frame clonotypes and omits some of them. The sample has fewer than 200,000 clones, about 90% seen once. This sample is part of a study of cytomegalovirus exposure and HLA in healthy donors. The receptor was derived from a girl under two years old in good health and CMV-seronegative. Sequences were obtained from PBMCs.

The CDR3 region is CSVHGTGGGGNTIYF. In nucleotides, the CDR3 is TGCAGCGTCCACGGGACAGGGGGCGGTGGAAACACCATATATTTT. J is TRBJ1-3 and V is TRBV29-1; 12 bases fit TRBD1. This CDR3 is built from 15 residues. V gave up 6 bases and J gave up 3 bases; unmatched junction bases: 6. CDR1 and CDR2 (germline): SQVTM, ANQGSEA.